A single T cell receptor (beta chain) is shown here with its context. What it binds is unknown. The sample has other DNA sequences that encode this CDR3 too. The PCR employed 60 Vbeta primers together with 13 Jbeta primers. Profiling relied on immunoSEQ multiplex PCR, and the TCRdb table lists in-frame clones only, not all of them. The sample has about 160,000 clones; 80% are singletons. These data belong to a study of cytomegalovirus exposure and HLA in healthy donors. Findings of the study overall: In an earlier analysis, productive rearrangement rates for most beta V segments clustered near 87% or 30%.

This CDR3 comprises 13 residues. Germline values: CDR1 LGHNA, CDR2 YSLEER. V was clipped by 1 base and J by 10 bases, with 11 bases between them. The sequencing sample was made of PBMCs. The chain combines TRBV4-3 with TRBJ2-1, with D maybe TRBD1 (5 bases). The source of this sequence is a woman in her fifties or sixties in good health and CMV-seropositive. The CDR3 protein is CASSQGQSREQFF. Written as DNA, the CDR3 is TGCGCCAGCAGCCAAGGACAGAGCAGGGAGCAGTTCTTC.